The sequence of this TCR beta chain was determined in a study of CD8 T cells in Susac syndrome. Purification of the CD8+ and CD4+ T cells relied on negative isolation, and TEMRA cells underwent FACS enrichment. Random hexamers primed reverse transcription of about 0.5 to 1 ug RNA. Across 54 Vbeta and 13 Jbeta, immunoSEQ multiplex PCR amplified TCR beta CDR3. TCRdb redid the calling of the immunoSEQ multiplex PCR reads with MiXCR, one entry per CDR3 protein. The data show some 190,000 distinct CDR3 sequences, about 93% seen once. V was trimmed by 5 bases and J by 2 bases, leaving 10 bases between them. Germline values: CDR1 SNHLY, CDR2 FYNNEI. This CDR3 is 14 amino acids long.

The sample consisted of CD4+ T cells from PBMCs. The sequence came from a human donor in good health. V and J are TRBV2 and TRBJ1-5, with D maybe TRBD1 (5 bases). In nucleotides, the CDR3 is TGTGCCAGCAGTACCGGGGGTGGCAATCAGCCCCAGCATTTT. Residues: CASSTGGGNQPQHF.